The next 4 T cell receptor beta chains were all read from a single sample in a study of T-cell reconstitution after alpha-beta-depleted transplantation in children (dated by TCRdb to 2016 to 2017). This specimen's treatment or condition label, interpreted: allogeneic hematopoietic cell transplantation with graft depleted of TCRalphabeta T cells and CD19 B cells. Receptors were amplified or captured by PCR. Sequencing was performed on an Illumina HiSeq 2500. To normalize quantification of the TCRbeta repertoire, the TCR libraries were built with molecular barcoding that relied on unique molecular identifiers. Through fastp at Q25 and MiXCR, TCRdb rebuilt clones from the public reads, retaining in-frame beta chains. Rows with one shared CDR3 protein collapse into an entry with the most common genes and DNA. This sample is represented by about 900,000 distinct CDR3 sequences; 25% to 35% of them were singletons. The top ten hold more than 25% of the sample.

Material: PBMCs, mostly from graft donor cells, obtained 360 days after TCRalphabeta/CD19-depleted stem cell transplant. Receptors were obtained from a boy under two years old who had a stem cell transplant for SCID, so the T cells may come from the graft donor.

In its sample, this clonotype was seen a few times. V usage is TRBV20-1 and J usage is TRBJ2-3; TRBD1 is a possible D gene (5 bases). Trimming shortened V by 0 bases and J by 1 base, and 8 bases separated the two germline ends. Germline V gene data show CDR1 as DFQATT and CDR2 as SNEGSKA (reference sequence). This CDR3 is built from 14 residues. CDR3 loop: CSARDFRGTDTQYF. CDR3 nucleotide sequence: TGCAGTGCTAGAGATTTCAGGGGCACAGATACGCAGTATTTT.

The chain links TRBV9 to TRBJ2-5, with TRBD1 matching over 8 bases. Germline assignment: CDR1 SGDLS and CDR2 YYNGEE. CDR3 size: 16 residues. Trimming cost V 3 bases and J 4 bases; bases outside gene matches: 11. As DNA, the CDR3 is TGTGCCAGCAGCGCCCCCGCGACAGGGGTTGGAGAGACCCAGTACTTC. Its translation: CASSAPATGVGETQYF.

This clonotype has a handful of counts. In nucleotides, the CDR3 is TGCAGTGCTAGAGATCAGGCCCTAGTCAGTGAGCAGTTCTTC. It encodes CSARDQALVSEQFF. V and J are TRBV20-1 and TRBJ2-1; D is unclear. Germline values: CDR1 DFQATT, CDR2 SNEGSKA (reference sequence). V was trimmed by 0 bases and J by 9 bases, leaving 15 bases between them. CDR3 length: 14 residues.

This clonotype occurred a few times. The gene calls are TRBV20-1 and TRBJ2-7, with a possible D match to TRBD2 (5 bases). The V and J ends lost 2 bases and 2 bases respectively, with 13 bases between them. Germline CDR1 and CDR2: DFQATT and SNEGSKA (reference sequence). The CDR3 is 14 residues long. DNA of the CDR3: TGCAGTGCTAGACGTTCGGGAATCGCCTACGAGCAGTACTTC. It yields the protein CSARRSGIAYEQYF.